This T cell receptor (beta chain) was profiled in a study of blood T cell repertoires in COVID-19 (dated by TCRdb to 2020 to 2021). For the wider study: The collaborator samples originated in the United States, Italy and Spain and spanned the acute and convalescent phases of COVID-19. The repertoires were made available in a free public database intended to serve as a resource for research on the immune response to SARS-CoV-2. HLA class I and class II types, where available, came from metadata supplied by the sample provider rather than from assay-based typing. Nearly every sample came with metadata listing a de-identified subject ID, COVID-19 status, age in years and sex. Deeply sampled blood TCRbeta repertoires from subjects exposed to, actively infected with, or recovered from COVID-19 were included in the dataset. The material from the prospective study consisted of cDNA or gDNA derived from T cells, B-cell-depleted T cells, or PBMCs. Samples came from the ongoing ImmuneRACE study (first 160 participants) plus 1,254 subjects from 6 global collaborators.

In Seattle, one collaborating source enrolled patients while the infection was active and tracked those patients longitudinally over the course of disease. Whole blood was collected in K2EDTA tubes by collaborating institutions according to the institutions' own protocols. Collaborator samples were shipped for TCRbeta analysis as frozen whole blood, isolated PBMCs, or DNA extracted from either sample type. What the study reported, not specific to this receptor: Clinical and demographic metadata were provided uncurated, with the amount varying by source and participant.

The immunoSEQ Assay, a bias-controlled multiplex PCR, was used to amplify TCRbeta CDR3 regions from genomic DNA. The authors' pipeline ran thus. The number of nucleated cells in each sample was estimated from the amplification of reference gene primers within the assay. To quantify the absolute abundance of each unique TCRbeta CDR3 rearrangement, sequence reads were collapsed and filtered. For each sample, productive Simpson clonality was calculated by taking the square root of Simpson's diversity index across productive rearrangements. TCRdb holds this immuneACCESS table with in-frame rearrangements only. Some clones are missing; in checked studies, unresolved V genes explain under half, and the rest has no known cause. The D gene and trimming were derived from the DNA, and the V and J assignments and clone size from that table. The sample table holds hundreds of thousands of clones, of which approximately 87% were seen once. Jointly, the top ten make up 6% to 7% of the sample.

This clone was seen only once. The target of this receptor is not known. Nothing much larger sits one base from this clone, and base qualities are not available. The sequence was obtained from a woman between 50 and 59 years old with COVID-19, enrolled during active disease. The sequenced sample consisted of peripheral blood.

The DNA reads TGCAGCGTGACGAAACAGGGCACTAACACTGAAGCTTTCTTT. This gives the protein CSVTKQGTNTEAFF. The chain was built from TRBV29-1 and TRBJ1-1; D gene: possibly TRBD1, on 6 matching bases. From the germline V gene, CDR1 is SQVTM and CDR2 is ANQGSEA. V loses 6 bases of germline sequence and J loses 2 bases, and the interval between the two ends is 16 bases. From the cysteine up to the phenylalanine, the CDR3 has a length of 14 residues. Solely the CDR3 DNA is kept, with 42 bases framed from the first base.